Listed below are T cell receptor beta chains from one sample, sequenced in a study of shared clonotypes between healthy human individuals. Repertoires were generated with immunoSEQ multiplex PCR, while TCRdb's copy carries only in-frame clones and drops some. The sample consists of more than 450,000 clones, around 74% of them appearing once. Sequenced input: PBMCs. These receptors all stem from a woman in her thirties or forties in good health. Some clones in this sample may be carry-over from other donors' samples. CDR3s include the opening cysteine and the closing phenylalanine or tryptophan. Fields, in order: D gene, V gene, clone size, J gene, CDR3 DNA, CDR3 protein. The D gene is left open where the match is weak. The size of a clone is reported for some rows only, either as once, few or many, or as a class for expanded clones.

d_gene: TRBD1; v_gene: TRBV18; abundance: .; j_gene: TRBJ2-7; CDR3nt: TGTGCCAGCTCACCAAACCCGGTCCGGACAGGGTACACATACAGCTCCTACGAGCAGTACTTC; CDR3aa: CASSPNPVRTGYTYSSYEQYF
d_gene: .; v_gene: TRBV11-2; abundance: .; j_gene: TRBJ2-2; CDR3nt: TGTGCCAGCAGCACCCACAGGGCCCCAACATTGGGGGAGCTGTTTTTT; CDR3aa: CASSTHRAPTLGELFF
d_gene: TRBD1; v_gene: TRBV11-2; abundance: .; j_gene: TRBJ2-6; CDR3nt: TGTGCCAGCAGCTCCATACCGGGACAGGGCCACTCTGGGGCCAACGTCCTGACTTTC; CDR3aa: CASSSIPGQGHSGANVLTF
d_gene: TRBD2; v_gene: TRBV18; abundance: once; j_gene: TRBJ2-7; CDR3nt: TGTGCCAGCTCATTTGGACTAGCGGGGGAGTACGAGCAGTACTTC; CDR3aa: CASSFGLAGEYEQYF
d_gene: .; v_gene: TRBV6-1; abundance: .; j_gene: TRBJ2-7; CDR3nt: TGTGCCAGCAGTGAAGATGTGGGGGCGTCCTACGAGCAGTACTTC; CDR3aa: CASSEDVGASYEQYF
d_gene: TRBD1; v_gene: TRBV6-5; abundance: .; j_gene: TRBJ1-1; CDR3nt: TGTGCCAGCATTCCGACAGGGGAGGTGAGAGCTTTCTTT; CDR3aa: CASIPTGEVRAFF
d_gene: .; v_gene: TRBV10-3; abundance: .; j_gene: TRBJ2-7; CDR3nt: TGTGCCATCAGGGCCGCTAGAGCCGCCTACGAGCAGTACTTC; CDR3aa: CAIRAARAAYEQYF
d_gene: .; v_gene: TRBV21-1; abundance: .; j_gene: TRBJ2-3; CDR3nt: TGTGCCAGCAGCAACTTGTTGGAGGCTTTACACCCGGCGGGGCAGTATTTT; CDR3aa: CASSNLLEALHPAGQYF
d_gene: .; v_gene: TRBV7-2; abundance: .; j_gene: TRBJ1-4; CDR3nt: TGTGCCAGCAGACAGGGTCGGGGTGAAAAACTGTTTTTT; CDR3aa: CASRQGRGEKLFF
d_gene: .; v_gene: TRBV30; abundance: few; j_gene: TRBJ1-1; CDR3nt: TGTGCCTGGAGCGTAGAAATGAACACTGAAGCTTTCTTT; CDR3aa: CAWSVEMNTEAFF
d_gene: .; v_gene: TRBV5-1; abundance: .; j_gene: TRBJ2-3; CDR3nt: TGCGCCAGCGGCACGGGGTTCGGGGGAGATACGCAGTATTTT; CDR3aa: CASGTGFGGDTQYF
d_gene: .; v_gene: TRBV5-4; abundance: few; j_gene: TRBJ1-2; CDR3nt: TGTGCCAGCAGCCAACCGACAGGTGCGGGCTATGGCTACACCTTC; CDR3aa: CASSQPTGAGYGYTF
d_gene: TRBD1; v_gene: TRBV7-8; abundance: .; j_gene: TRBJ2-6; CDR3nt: TGTGCCAGCAAGTGGGACAGGGTGGCAGGGGCCAACGTCCTGACTTTC; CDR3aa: CASKWDRVAGANVLTF
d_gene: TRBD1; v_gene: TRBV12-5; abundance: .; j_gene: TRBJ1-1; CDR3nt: TGTGCTAGTGGTTTGAGCAGGACAGGGGGCCTCACTGAAGCTTTCTTT; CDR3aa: CASGLSRTGGLTEAFF
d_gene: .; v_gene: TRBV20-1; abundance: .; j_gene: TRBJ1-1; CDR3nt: TGCAGTGCTAGGGGAGGGTGGAAAGCTTTCTTT; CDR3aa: CSARGGWKAFF
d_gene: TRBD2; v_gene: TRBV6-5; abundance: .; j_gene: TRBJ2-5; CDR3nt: TGTGCCAGCAGTTTACTAGCGGGGCTCCAAGAGACCCAGTACTTC; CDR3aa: CASSLLAGLQETQYF
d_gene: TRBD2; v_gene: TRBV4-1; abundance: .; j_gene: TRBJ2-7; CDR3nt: TGCGCCAGCAGCCCCCGGGACTACCCTAGCGAGCAGTACTTC; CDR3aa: CASSPRDYPSEQYF
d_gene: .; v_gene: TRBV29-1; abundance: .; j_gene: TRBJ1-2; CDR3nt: TGCAGCGTCGGGGGAGGGGTAGAGGGTTTGGGTGGCTACACCTTC; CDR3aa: CSVGGGVEGLGGYTF
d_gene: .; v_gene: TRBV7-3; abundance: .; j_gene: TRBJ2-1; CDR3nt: TGTGCCAGCGGAGAAGCCCAGGCCCTACGGGATGAGCAGTTCTTC; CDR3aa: CASGEAQALRDEQFF
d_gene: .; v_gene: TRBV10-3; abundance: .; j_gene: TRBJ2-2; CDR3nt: TGTGCCATCAGTGGGGAGGCGAACACCGGGGAGCTGTTTTTT; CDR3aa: CAISGEANTGELFF
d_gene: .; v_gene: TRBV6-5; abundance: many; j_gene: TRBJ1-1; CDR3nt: TGTGCCAGCAGGCCTACTCTTTCCGCTGAAGCTTTCTTT; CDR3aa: CASRPTLSAEAFF
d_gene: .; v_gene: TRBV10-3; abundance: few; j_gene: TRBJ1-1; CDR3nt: TGTGCCATCAGTGACCCACGAGAAGCTTTCTTT; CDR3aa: CAISDPREAFF
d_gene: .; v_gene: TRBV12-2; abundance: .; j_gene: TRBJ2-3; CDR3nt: TGTGCAAGTCGCACACGTCACGGGGCCGTGACTAGCGGGAGTCCGCAACCATTCACAGATACGCAGTATTTT; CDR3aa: CASRTRHGAVTSGSPQPFTDTQYF
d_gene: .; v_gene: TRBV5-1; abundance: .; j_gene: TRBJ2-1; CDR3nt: TGCGCCAGCAGCAGGGGGGGCCTCCAGGGGTACAATGAGCAGTTCTTC; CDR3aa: CASSRGGLQGYNEQFF
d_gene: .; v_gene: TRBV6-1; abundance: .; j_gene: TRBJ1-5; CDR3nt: TGTGCCAGCAGTGAGACAGTTAGCAATCAGCCCCAGCATTTT; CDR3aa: CASSETVSNQPQHF
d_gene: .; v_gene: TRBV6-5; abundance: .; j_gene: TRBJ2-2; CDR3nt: TGTGCCAGCCGCCCAGGAGGGAGGACCGGGGAGCTGTTTTTT; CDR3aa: CASRPGGRTGELFF
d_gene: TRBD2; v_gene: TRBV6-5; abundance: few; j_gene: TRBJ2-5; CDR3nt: TGTGCCAGCAGTTATACTAGCGGGAGAGGAGAGACCCAGTACTTC; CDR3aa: CASSYTSGRGETQYF
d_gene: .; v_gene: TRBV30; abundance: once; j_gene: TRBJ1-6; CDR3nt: TGTGCCTGGCGGCCGGACATGTTGAATTCACCCCTCCACTTT; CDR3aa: CAWRPDMLNSPLHF